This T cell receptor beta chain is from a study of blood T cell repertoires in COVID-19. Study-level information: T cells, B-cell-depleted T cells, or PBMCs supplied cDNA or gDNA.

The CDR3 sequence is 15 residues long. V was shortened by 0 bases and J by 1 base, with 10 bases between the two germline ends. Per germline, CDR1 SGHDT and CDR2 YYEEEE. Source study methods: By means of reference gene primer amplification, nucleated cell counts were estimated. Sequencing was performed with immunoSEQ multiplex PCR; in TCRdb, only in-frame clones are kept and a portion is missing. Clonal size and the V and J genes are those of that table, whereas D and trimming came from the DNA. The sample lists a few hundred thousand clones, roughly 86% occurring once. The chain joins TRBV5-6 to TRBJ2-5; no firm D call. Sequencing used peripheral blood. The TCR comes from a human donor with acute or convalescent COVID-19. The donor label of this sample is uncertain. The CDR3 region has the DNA TGTGCCAGCAGCTTGGAGACTTACTCCCAAGAGACCCAGTACTTC. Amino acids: CASSLETYSQETQYF.